Shown below are 12 T cell receptor beta chains from a single sample sequenced in a study of cytomegalovirus exposure and HLA in healthy donors. The PCR had 60 Vbeta and 13 Jbeta primers. Libraries were prepared by immunoSEQ multiplex PCR; TCRdb keeps only in-frame clonotypes and omits some of them. This sample has 150,000 to 200,000 clones, with over 80% found just once. Specimen: PBMCs. Receptors originate from a woman between 18 and 30 years old in good health and CMV-seronegative.

Concerning this clone: Different DNA sequences within this sample yield the same CDR3. The J gene is TRBJ2-7, the V gene TRBV7-2, with TRBD1 as a possible D gene (6 bases). The V and J ends lost 9 bases and 9 bases respectively, with 15 bases between them. The germline V gene encodes CDR1 SGHTA and CDR2 FQGNSA. The CDR3 has 11 amino acids. The CDR3 reads CASSVTGGQYF. The CDR3, as DNA: TGTGCCAGTAGCGTGACAGGCGGGCAGTACTTC.

The chain has TRBV18 and TRBJ2-3, with D unresolved. The CDR3 length is 14 residues. Germline loops: CDR1 KGHSH, CDR2 LQKENI. Trimming took 0 bases from V and 1 from J, leaving 5 bases between them. CDR3 DNA sequence: TGTGCCAGCTCACCACCAAGCCGCACAGATACGCAGTATTTT. This translates into CASSPPSRTDTQYF.

The rearrangement uses TRBV19 and TRBJ2-5; no clear D. Trimming took 3 bases from V and 5 from J, leaving 13 bases between them. The CDR3 runs 14 residues. Germline CDR1 LNHDA, CDR2 SQIVND (reference sequence). CDR3 nucleotides: TGTGCCAGTAGTATGGCCAGGAAAGGCGAGACCCAGTACTTC. It translates to CASSMARKGETQYF.

The chain has TRBV7-9 and TRBJ2-4; TRBD2 agrees at 11 bases. Germline CDR1 and CDR2: SEHNR and FQNEAQ (reference sequence). J lost 0 bases, V lost 5 bases, and 3 bases had no gene match. The CDR3 contains 16 residues. CDR3 DNA: TGTGCCAGCAGCCACGGGACTAGCGGAGCCAAAAACATTCAGTACTTC. It codes for CASSHGTSGAKNIQYF.

The chain joins TRBV4-1 to TRBJ2-1, with TRBD2 identical over 11 bases. The CDR3 length is 19 residues. The germline gives CDR1 MGHRA, CDR2 YSYEKL. The V segment lost 0 bases and the J segment 4 bases; nucleotides outside the gene matches: 11. The CDR3 protein is CASSQEVLAGGQIYNEQFF. DNA for the CDR3: TGCGCCAGCAGCCAAGAGGTTCTAGCGGGGGGACAGATTTACAATGAGCAGTTCTTC.

V is TRBV7-2 and J is TRBJ1-3; D possibly corresponds to TRBD1 (6 bases). The CDR3 consists of 15 residues. Trimming pared 3 bases from V and 3 bases from J, leaving 12 bases between. Germline CDR1 SGHTA, CDR2 FQGNSA. The CDR3 protein is CASSLDSVFGNTIYF. Here the CDR3 DNA reads TGTGCCAGCAGCTTGGACAGTGTTTTTGGAAACACCATATATTTT.

This rearrangement joins TRBV6-1 to TRBJ2-3; TRBD2 might be the D (7 bases). V was cut by 5 bases and J by 4 bases, with 13 bases left in between. Germline V CDR1 and CDR2: MNHNS, SASEGT. This CDR3 contains 14 residues. CDR3 nucleotide sequence: TGTGCCAGCAGTAGGGGGGGCGGCGCAGATACGCAGTATTTT. Its translation is CASSRGGGADTQYF.

This clone was counted only a few times. The rearrangement uses TRBV5-1 and TRBJ2-2, with TRBD1 matching 7 bases. The germline gives CDR1 SGHRS, CDR2 YFSETQ. The CDR3 length is 15 residues. V was clipped by 4 bases and J by 7 bases; unmatched bases: 10. CDR3 in DNA: TGCGCCAGCAGCCTCGTGACAGGGACGGACGGGGAGCTGTTTTTT. It translates to CASSLVTGTDGELFF.

The chain combines TRBV29-1 with TRBJ2-2, with 7 positions matching TRBD2. Germline assignment: CDR1 SQVTM and CDR2 ANQGSEA. The CDR3 is 13 residues long. Losses at the gene ends were 6 bases for V and 4 bases for J; bases not matched to a gene: 5. CDR3 loop: CSVVPGGTGELFF. The DNA for the CDR3 is TGCAGCGTCGTACCGGGGGGCACCGGGGAGCTGTTTTTT.

Turning to this clone: One junction end does not reproduce the germline sequence, and a read error may be involved. The rearrangement links TRBV7-9 to TRBJ2-3, with unresolved D. The germline CDR1 and CDR2 sequences are SEHNR and FQNEAQ (reference sequence). The CDR3 sequence is 11 residues long. CDR3 protein: CSSSLDNTQYF. CDR3 nucleotides: TGTTCCAGCAGCTTAGACAATACGCAGTATTTT.

V and J are TRBV4-1 and TRBJ2-5; possibly TRBD1 for D (6 bases). The J call may be mistaken, given a closer DNA end match to TRBJ2-7. Germline CDR1 and CDR2: MGHRA and YSYEKL. The CDR3 is 12 amino acids. The CDR3 sequence is CASSGTPYEQYF. Here the CDR3 DNA reads TGCGCCAGCAGCGGGACACCCTACGAGCAGTACTTC.

This clone was counted a few times. Mismatch with germline at one junction end may stem from a read error. The CDR3 coding sequence is TGTGCCAGCAGCCCTAGAACAGGGACGTTTCGTGTGAATACTGAAGCTTTCTTT. This codes for CASSPRTGTFRVNTEAFF. The chain employs TRBV5-6 and TRBJ1-1; maybe TRBD1 (6 bases). CDR1 is SGHDT and CDR2 is YYEEEE in the germline V gene. CDR3 length equals 18 residues.